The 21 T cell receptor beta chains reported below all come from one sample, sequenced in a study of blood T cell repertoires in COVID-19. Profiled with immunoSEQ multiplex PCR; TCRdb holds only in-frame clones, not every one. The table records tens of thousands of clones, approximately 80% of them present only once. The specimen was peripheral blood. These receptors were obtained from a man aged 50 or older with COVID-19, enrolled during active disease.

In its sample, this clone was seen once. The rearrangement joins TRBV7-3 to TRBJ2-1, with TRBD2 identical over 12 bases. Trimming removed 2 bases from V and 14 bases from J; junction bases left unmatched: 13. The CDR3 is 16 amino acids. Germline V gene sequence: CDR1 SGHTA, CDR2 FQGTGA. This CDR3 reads CASSLGVASGGERKFF. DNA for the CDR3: TGTGCCAGCAGCTTAGGAGTGGCTAGCGGGGGGGAGAGGAAGTTCTTC.

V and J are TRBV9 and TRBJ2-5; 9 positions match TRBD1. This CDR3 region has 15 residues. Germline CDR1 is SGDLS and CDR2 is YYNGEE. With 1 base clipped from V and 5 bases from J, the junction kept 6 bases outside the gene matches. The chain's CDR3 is CASSVRGQGVETQYF. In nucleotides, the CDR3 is TGTGCCAGCAGCGTAAGGGGACAGGGTGTTGAGACCCAGTACTTC. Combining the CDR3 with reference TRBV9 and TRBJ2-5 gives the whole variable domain DSGVTQTPKHLITATGQRVTLRCSPRSGDLSVYWYQQSLDQGLQFLIQYYNGEERAKGNILERFSAQQFPDLHSELNLSSLELGDSALYFCASSVRGQGVETQYFGPGTRLLVL.

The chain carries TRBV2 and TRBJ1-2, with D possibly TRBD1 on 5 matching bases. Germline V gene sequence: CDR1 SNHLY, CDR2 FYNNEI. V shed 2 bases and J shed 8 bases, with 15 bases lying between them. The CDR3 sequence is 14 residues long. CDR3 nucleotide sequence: TGTGCCAGCAGTGAAAGGCGTCAGGGATTCGGCTACACCTTC. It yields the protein CASSERRQGFGYTF.

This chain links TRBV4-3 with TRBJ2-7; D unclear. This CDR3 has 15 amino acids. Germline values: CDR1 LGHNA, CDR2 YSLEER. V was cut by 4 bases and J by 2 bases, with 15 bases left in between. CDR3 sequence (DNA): TGCGCCAGCAGCCCCTCAACCGGTAATACCTACGAGCAGTACTTC. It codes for CASSPSTGNTYEQYF.

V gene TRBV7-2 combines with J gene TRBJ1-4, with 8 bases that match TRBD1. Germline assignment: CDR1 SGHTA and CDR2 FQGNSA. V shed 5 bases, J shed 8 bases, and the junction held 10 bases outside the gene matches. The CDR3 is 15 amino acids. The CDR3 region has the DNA TGTGCCAGCAGCCCACACTCAGGGGGCCAAGAAAAACTGTTTTTT. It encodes CASSPHSGGQEKLFF.

The CDR3 region has the DNA TGTGCCAGTAGTAGTACCGGGGGAATCTACAATGAGCAGTTCTTC. It is translated as CASSSTGGIYNEQFF. The chain couples TRBV19 to TRBJ2-1, with D perhaps matching TRBD2 (6 bases). Between the trimmed V and J ends, which lost 4 bases and 3 bases, there was a span of 13 bases. The CDR3 extends over 15 amino acids. Germline V gives CDR1 LNHDA, CDR2 SQIVND (reference sequence).

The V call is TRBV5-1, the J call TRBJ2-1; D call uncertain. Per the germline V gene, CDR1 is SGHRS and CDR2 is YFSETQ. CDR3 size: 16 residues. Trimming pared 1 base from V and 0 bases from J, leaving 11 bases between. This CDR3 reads CASSLMGLSSYNEQFF. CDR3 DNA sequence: TGCGCCAGCAGCTTGATGGGCTTAAGCTCCTACAATGAGCAGTTCTTC.

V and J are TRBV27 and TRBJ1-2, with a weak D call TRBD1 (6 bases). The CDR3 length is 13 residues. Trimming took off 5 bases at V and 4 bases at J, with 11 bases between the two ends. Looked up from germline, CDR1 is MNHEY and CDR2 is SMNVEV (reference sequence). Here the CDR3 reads CASSLGQTYGYTF. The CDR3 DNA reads TGTGCCAGCAGTCTGGGACAAACCTATGGCTACACCTTC.

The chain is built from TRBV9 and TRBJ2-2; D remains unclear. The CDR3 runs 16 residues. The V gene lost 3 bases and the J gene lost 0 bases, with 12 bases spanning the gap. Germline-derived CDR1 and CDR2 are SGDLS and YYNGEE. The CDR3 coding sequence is TGTGCCAGCAGCGGAGAGCCACGAGCGAACACCGGGGAGCTGTTTTTT. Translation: CASSGEPRANTGELFF.

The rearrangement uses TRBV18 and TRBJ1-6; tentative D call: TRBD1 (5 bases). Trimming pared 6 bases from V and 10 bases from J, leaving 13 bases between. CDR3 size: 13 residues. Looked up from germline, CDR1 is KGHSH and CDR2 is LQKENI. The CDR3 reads CASSARQGSPLHF. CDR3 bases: TGTGCCAGCTCGGCCCGGCAGGGATCACCCCTCCACTTT.

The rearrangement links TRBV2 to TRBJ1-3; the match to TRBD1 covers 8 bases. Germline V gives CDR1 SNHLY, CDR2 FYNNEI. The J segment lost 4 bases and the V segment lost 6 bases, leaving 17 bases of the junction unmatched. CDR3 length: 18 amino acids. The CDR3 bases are TGTGCCAGCAGACCGCTATGGTCAGGGGGCGCAACAGGAAACACCATATATTTT. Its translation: CASRPLWSGGATGNTIYF. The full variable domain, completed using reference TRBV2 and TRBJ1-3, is EPEVTQTPSHQVTQMGQEVILRCVPISNHLYFYWYRQILGQKVEFLVSFYNNEISEKSEIFDDQFSVERPDGSNFTLKIRSTKLEDSAMYFCASRPLWSGGATGNTIYFGEGSWLTVV.

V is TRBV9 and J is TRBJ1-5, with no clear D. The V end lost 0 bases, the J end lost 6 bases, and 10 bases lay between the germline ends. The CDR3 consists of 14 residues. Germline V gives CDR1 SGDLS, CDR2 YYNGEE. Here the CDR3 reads CASSVGSGSQPQHF. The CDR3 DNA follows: TGTGCCAGCAGCGTAGGATCTGGGAGTCAGCCCCAGCATTTT.

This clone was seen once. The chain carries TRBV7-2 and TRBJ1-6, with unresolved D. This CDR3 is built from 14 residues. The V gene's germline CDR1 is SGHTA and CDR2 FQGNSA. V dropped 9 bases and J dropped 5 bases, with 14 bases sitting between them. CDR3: CASREPYDNSPLHF. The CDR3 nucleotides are TGTGCCAGTCGAGAGCCCTACGATAATTCACCCCTCCACTTT.

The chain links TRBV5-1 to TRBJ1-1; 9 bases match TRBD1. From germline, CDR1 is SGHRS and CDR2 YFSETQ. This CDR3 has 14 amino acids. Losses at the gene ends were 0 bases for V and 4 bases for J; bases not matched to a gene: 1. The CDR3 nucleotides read TGCGCCAGCAGCTTGGGGACAGGGGTCACTGAAGCTTTCTTT. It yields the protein CASSLGTGVTEAFF.

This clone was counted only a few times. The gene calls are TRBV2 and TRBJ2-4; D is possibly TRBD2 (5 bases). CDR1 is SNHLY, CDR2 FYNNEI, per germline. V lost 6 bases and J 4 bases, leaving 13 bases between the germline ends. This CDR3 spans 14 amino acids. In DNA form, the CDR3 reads TGTGCCAGCAGGTACGACTACACAAAAAACATTCAGTACTTC. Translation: CASRYDYTKNIQYF.

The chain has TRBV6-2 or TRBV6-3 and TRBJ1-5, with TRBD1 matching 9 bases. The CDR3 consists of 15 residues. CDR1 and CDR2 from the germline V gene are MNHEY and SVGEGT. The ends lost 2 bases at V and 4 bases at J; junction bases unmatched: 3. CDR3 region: CASSYTGQGNQPQHF. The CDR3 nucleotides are TGTGCCAGCAGTTACACAGGACAGGGGAATCAGCCCCAGCATTTT.

The CDR3 DNA sequence: TGTGCCAGCACCCTTGGGGGGAGCACAGATACGCAGTATTTT. It codes for CASTLGGSTDTQYF. The V and J genes are TRBV28 and TRBJ2-3, with D maybe TRBD2 (6 bases). V shed 7 bases and J shed 0 bases, with 11 bases lying between them. The CDR3 spans 14 residues. CDR1 is MDHEN, CDR2 SYDVKM, per germline. The full variable domain, in which reference TRBV28 and TRBJ2-3 provide the parts outside the CDR3, is DVKVTQSSRYLVKRTGEKVFLECVQDMDHENMFWYRQDPGLGLRLIYFSYDVKMKEKGDIPEGYSVSREKKERFSLILESASTNQTSMYLCASTLGGSTDTQYFGPGTRLTVL.

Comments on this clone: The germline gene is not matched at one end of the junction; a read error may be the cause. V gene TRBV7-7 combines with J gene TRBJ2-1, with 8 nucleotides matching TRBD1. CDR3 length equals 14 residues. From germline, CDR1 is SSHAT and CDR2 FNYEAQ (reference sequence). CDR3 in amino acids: CASSTGQGGNEQFF. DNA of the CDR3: TGTGCTAGCAGCACAGGACAGGGCGGGAATGAGCAGTTCTTC. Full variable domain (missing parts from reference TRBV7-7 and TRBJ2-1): GAGVSQSPRYKVTKRGQDVTLRCDPISSHATLYWYQQALGQGPEFLTYFNYEAQPDKSGLPSDRFSAERPEGSISTLTIQRTEQRDSAMYRCASSTGQGGNEQFFGPGTRLTVL.

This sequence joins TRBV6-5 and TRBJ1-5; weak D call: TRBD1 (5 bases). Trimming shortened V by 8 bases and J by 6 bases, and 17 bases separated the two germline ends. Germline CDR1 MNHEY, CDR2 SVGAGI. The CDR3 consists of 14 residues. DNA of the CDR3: TGTGCCAGCGCGGGGGGGGTCGGTAGTCAGCCCCAGCATTTT. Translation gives CASAGGVGSQPQHF.

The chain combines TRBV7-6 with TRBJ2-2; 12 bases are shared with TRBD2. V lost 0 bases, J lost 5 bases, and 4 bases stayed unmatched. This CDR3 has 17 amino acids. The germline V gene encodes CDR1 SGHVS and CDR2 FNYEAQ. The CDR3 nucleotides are TGTGCCAGCAGCTTAGCCGGACTAGCGGGGATTACCGGGGAGCTGTTTTTT. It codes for CASSLAGLAGITGELFF.

The CDR3 sequence is CASSQPGTGSGNTIYF. In DNA, the CDR3 is TGTGCCAGCAGCCAACCGGGGACAGGGTCAGGAAACACCATATATTTT. The rearrangement joins TRBV7-9 to TRBJ1-3; TRBD1 matches 9 bases. V was clipped by 5 bases and J by 4 bases; unmatched bases: 9. Germline V gene lookup returns CDR1 SEHNR and CDR2 FQNEAQ (reference sequence). CDR3 length: 16 residues. The full variable domain, completed using reference TRBV7-9 and TRBJ1-3, is DTGVSQNPRHKITKRGQNVTFRCDPISEHNRLYWYRQTLGQGPEFLTYFQNEAQLEKSRLLSDRFSAERPKGSFSTLEIQRTEQGDSAMYLCASSQPGTGSGNTIYFGEGSWLTVV.